This T cell receptor beta chain was identified during a study of blood T cell repertoires in COVID-19. Trimming took 1 base from V and 2 from J; bases not matched to a gene: 3. The CDR3 runs to 15 residues. Germline assignment: CDR1 SGHVS and CDR2 FNYEAQ. Grouping used clinical history reported by participants in a survey and questionnaire. Clones were sequenced by immunoSEQ multiplex PCR, and TCRdb holds only the in-frame ones, with some missing. The table has more than 300,000 clones, roughly 90% seen once. The chain uses TRBV7-6 and TRBJ2-3, with 7 bases matching TRBD2. This clonotype was sampled from a woman aged 25 to 45 who had been exposed to COVID-19. What was sequenced was PBMCs or T cells enriched from blood (not recorded which). The CDR3 loop reads CASSLDAGVTDTQYF. The CDR3 nucleotides are TGTGCCAGCAGCTTAGATGCGGGGGTCACAGATACGCAGTATTTT.